The following is a T cell receptor beta chain sequence with its context. The data originate from a study of CXCR3-negative and CXCR3-positive naive CD8 T cells. Study summary: Overall TRB read output was approximately 140 million, and each library contained about 1.5 +/- 0.3 million reads.

The CDR3 spans 14 residues. Germline loops: CDR1 SGHTA, CDR2 FQGNSA. UMI-tagged TRB cDNA libraries were built via 5' RACE. Following a re-call of the 5' RACE reads, TCRdb has one entry per CDR3 protein and lacks DNA. Reported are 60,000 or so distinct CDR3 sequences; the ten largest clones contain approximately 22%. The rearrangement joins TRBV7-2 to TRBJ2-1. Sequencing input: memory CD8+ T cells from blood. The receptor comes from a human donor in good health. Some clones in this sample may be carry-over from other donors' samples. The CDR3 sequence: CASSLAGQRDEQFF. Looking up the rest from reference TRBV7-2 and TRBJ2-1 gives the full variable domain: GAGVSQSPSNKVTEKGKDVELRCDPISGHTALYWYRQSLGQGLEFLIYFQGNSAPDKSGLPSDRFSAERTGGSVSTLTIQRTQQEDSAVYLCASSLAGQRDEQFFGPGTRLTVL.